The 16 T cell receptor beta chains listed next were all sequenced from one sample in a study of glioma-infiltrating T cells. Amplification of TCR alpha and beta CDR3 regions from RNA used iRepertoire nested multiplex PCR. TCRdb called the multiplex PCR reads again in MiXCR, with one record for every CDR3 protein. The sample has more than 350,000 distinct CDR3 sequences; 41% are singletons. The sequencing sample was made of glioma tissue, nonneoplastic brain tissue, or PBMCs (not recorded which). The receptors originated from a human donor with low-grade glioma or glioblastoma, undergoing nonglioma brain surgery, or in good health (not recorded which).

The V and J genes are TRBV4-1 and TRBJ2-1; D might be TRBD1 (5 bases). Looked up from germline, CDR1 is MGHRA and CDR2 is YSYEKL. The germline V and J ends were trimmed by 0 bases and 6 bases, with 15 bases remaining between them. CDR3 length: 16 amino acids. CDR3 protein: CASSQDLQGRSNEQFF. For the CDR3, the DNA is TGCGCCAGCAGCCAAGATCTGCAGGGAAGGTCCAATGAGCAGTTCTTC.

At least ten counts were recorded for this clonotype. The genes are TRBV7-2 and TRBJ1-3; D call uncertain. Trimming took 4 bases from V and 4 from J, leaving 5 bases between them. CDR3 length: 12 residues. Germline CDR1 and CDR2: SGHTA and FQGNSA. The DNA of the CDR3 is TGTGCCAGCAGCTCCACAGGAAACACCATATATTTT. This encodes CASSSTGNTIYF.

This clonotype showed up just a few times. The chain carries TRBV28 and TRBJ2-5; D could derive from TRBD1 or TRBD2 (5 bases each). The ends were cut back, 8 bases at V and 7 bases at J, with 17 bases in the middle. Per germline, CDR1 MDHEN and CDR2 SYDVKM. The CDR3 runs 13 residues. CDR3 in DNA: TGTGCCAGCCTTGGGACGCCTTCTTGGACCCAGTACTTC. Protein sequence: CASLGTPSWTQYF. The entire variable domain, with the rest obtained from reference TRBV28 and TRBJ2-5, is as follows: DVKVTQSSRYLVKRTGEKVFLECVQDMDHENMFWYRQDPGLGLRLIYFSYDVKMKEKGDIPEGYSVSREKKERFSLILESASTNQTSMYLCASLGTPSWTQYFGPGTRLLVL.

This clonotype was found a few times. The chain carries TRBV7-2 and TRBJ2-7; 7 bases match TRBD2. CDR3 size: 16 residues. Germline V gene lookup returns CDR1 SGHTA and CDR2 FQGNSA. The trim removed 5 bases at V and 2 bases at J, leaving 12 bases unmatched. This CDR3 reads CASSPGSGNRAYEQYF. CDR3 sequence (DNA): TGTGCCAGCAGCCCCGGAAGCGGGAACCGAGCCTACGAGCAGTACTTC.

The chain is built from TRBV12-3 or TRBV12-4 and TRBJ2-3, with unresolved D. V gave up 3 bases and J gave up 5 bases, with 15 bases separating them. The CDR3 spans 15 residues. The CDR3: CASSFRPTAVDTQYF. CDR3 sequence (DNA): TGTGCCAGCAGTTTTCGGCCAACCGCAGTAGATACGCAGTATTTT.

The rearrangement uses TRBV12-3 or TRBV12-4 and TRBJ1-1; D gene unclear. This CDR3 has 14 amino acids. The V gene lost 6 bases and the J gene lost 1 base, with 12 bases spanning the gap. The CDR3 DNA reads as TGTGCCAGCAGCCGAAGGAGTCAGAACACTGAAGCTTTCTTT. Translated: CASSRRSQNTEAFF.

This clonotype was seen at least ten times. The rearrangement links TRBV4-3 to TRBJ2-7, with 9 bases matching TRBD2. Looked up from germline, CDR1 is LGHNA and CDR2 is YSLEER. J gave up 0 bases and V 4 bases, and 4 bases lay outside the gene matches. The CDR3 has 15 amino acids. In DNA, the CDR3 is TGCGCCAGCAGCCCAATTAGCGGGAGCTCCTACGAGCAGTACTTC. Protein: CASSPISGSSYEQYF.

The rearrangement joins TRBV5-1 to TRBJ2-2; TRBD1 matches at 9 bases. Germline CDR1 is SGHRS and CDR2 is YFSETQ. Trimming removed 6 bases from V and 1 base from J; junction bases left unmatched: 7. The CDR3 extends over 16 amino acids. For the CDR3, the DNA is TGCGCCAGCACCCGACCGGGACAGGGGAACACCGGGGAGCTGTTTTTT. Translation gives CASTRPGQGNTGELFF.

The chain uses TRBV7-9 and TRBJ1-2, with D uncertain. This CDR3 contains 17 residues. Germline V gene sequence: CDR1 SEHNR, CDR2 FQNEAQ (reference sequence). The V and J ends lost 2 bases and 2 bases respectively, with 18 bases between them. Here the CDR3 DNA reads TGTGCCAGCAGCTTAACCCCGGCGGCAGTCACCAACTATGGCTACACCTTC. Amino acids: CASSLTPAAVTNYGYTF.

This clonotype was found many times. V usage is TRBV7-2 and J usage is TRBJ2-3, with 7 bases that match TRBD2. Germline V gene lookup returns CDR1 SGHTA and CDR2 FQGNSA. After removal of 5 bases from V and 0 bases from J, the junction contained 5 bases not matched to a gene. This CDR3 has 15 amino acids. The CDR3 sequence: CASSLQRDSTDTQYF. The DNA for the CDR3 is TGTGCCAGCAGCCTTCAGCGGGACAGCACAGATACGCAGTATTTT.

DNA of the CDR3: TGTGCCAGCAGCCAAATCCCACGAAGTAACCAAGAGACCCAGTACTTC. Translating it yields CASSQIPRSNQETQYF. The V call is TRBV3-1, the J call TRBJ2-5, with D unresolved. The germline V gene has CDR1 LGHDT and CDR2 YNNKEL (reference sequence). Trimming took off 2 bases at V and 0 bases at J, with 13 bases between the two ends. The CDR3 has 16 amino acids.

The chain recombines TRBV3-1 with TRBJ2-3, with 8 bases fitting TRBD2. This CDR3 is built from 17 residues. CDR1 is LGHDT, CDR2 YNNKEL, per germline (reference sequence). Trimming cost V 0 bases and J 2 bases; bases outside gene matches: 7. The CDR3 loop is CASSQDWTGGVTDTQYF. DNA of the CDR3: TGTGCCAGCAGCCAAGATTGGACGGGAGGGGTCACAGATACGCAGTATTTT.

V usage is TRBV29-1 and J usage is TRBJ2-1; D gene ambiguous. V was trimmed by 5 bases and J by 7 bases, leaving 15 bases between them. CDR1 is SQVTM and CDR2 is ANQGSEA in the germline V gene. This CDR3 region has 13 residues. The DNA for the CDR3 is TGCAGCGTTTCCCAATCCTTAGTGAATGAGCAGTTCTTC. Protein product: CSVSQSLVNEQFF.

Comments on this clonotype: This may come from a read error, since a much larger clone is one base off. The V and J genes are TRBV25-1 and TRBJ2-1; maybe TRBD1 (6 bases). V lost 4 bases and J lost 12, with 16 bases in between. From germline, CDR1 is MGHDK and CDR2 SYGVNS. The CDR3 length is 13 residues. DNA of the CDR3: TGTGCCAGCAGTGGGTCCTCCGTAGGGGGGCAGTTCTTC. This encodes CASSGSSVGGQFF.

In this sample, this clonotype turned up many times. The chain couples TRBV15 to TRBJ2-3, with a weak D call TRBD1 (6 bases). The CDR3 has 15 residues. The germline V and J ends were trimmed by 3 bases and 3 bases, with 13 bases remaining between them. Germline V gene data show CDR1 as LNHNV and CDR2 as YYDKDF (reference sequence). The CDR3, as DNA: TGTGCCACCAGCAGGATACAGGGAAGGACAGATACGCAGTATTTT. As protein: CATSRIQGRTDTQYF.

The sample holds many counts of this clonotype. This rearrangement joins TRBV6-2 or TRBV6-3 to TRBJ1-1; D unclear. V lost 5 bases to trimming and J lost 0 bases, with 10 bases between them. Germline values: CDR1 MNHEY, CDR2 SVGEGT. The CDR3 covers 14 residues. The CDR3 is CASSQGHMNTEAFF. The CDR3 bases are TGTGCCAGCAGTCAAGGGCACATGAACACTGAAGCTTTCTTT.